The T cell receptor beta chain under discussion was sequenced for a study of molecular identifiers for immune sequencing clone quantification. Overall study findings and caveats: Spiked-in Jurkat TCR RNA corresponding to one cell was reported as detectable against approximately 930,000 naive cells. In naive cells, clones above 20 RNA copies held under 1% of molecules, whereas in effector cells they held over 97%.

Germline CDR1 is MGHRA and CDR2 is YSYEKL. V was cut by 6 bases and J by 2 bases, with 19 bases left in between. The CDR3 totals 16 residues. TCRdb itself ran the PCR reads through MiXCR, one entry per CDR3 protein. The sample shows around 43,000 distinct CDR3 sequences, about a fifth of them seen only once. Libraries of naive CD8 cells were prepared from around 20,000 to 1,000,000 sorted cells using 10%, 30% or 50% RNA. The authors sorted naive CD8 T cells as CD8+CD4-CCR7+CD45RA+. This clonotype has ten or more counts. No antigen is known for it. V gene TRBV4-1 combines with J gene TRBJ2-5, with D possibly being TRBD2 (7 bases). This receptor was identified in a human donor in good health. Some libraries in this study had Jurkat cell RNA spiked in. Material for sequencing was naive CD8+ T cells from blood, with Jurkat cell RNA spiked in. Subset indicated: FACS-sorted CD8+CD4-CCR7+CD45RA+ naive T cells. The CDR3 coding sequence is TGCGCCAGCAGATCCTCGAGGGGGGGTGAACAAGAGACCCAGTACTTC. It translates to CASRSSRGGEQETQYF.